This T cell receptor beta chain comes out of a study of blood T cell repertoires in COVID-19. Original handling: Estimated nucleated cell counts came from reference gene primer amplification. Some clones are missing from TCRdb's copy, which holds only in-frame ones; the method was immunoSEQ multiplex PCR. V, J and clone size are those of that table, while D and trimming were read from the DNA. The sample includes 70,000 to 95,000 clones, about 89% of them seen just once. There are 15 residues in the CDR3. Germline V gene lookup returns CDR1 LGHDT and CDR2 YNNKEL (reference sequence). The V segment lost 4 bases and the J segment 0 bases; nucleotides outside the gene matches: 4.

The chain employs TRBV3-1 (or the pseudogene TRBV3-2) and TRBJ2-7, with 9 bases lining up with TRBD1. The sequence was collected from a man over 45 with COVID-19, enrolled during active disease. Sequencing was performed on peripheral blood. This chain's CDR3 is CASSRLQGASYEQYF. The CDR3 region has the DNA TGTGCCAGCAGCCGTTTACAGGGGGCCTCCTACGAGCAGTACTTC.